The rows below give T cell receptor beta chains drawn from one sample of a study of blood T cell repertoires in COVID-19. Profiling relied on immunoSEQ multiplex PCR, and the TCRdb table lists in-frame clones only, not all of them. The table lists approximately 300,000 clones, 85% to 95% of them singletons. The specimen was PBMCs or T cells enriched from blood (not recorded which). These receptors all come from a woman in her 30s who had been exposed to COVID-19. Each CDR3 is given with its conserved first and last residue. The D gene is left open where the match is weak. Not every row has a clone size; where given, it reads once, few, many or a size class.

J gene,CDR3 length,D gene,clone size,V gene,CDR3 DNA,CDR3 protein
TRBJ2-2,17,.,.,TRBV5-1,TGCGCCAGCAGCTTGCTCTTTGACAGCGCGAACACCGGGGAGCTGTTTTTT,CASSLLFDSANTGELFF
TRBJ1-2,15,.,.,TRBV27,TGTGCCAGCAGCCTAAGTCTCGGGGATATCCGGGGCTACACCTTC,CASSLSLGDIRGYTF
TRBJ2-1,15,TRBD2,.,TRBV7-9,TGTGCCAGCAGCTTAGCTGGCCTAGCGGGGGATGAGCAGTTCTTC,CASSLAGLAGDEQFF
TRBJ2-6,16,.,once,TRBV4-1,TGCGCCAGCAGCCAAGGATTGGGGCCTGGGGCCAACGTCCTGACTTTC,CASSQGLGPGANVLTF
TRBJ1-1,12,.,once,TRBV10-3,TGTGCCATCAGCCCGGACAGCACTGAAGCTTTCTTT,CAISPDSTEAFF
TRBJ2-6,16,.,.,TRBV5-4,TGTGCCAGCAGCTTGTTTCGGGGTGCTGGGGCCAACGTCCTGACTTTC,CASSLFRGAGANVLTF
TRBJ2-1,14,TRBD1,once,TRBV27,TGTGCCAGCAGAGGGACAGTCTCCTACAATGAGCAGTTCTTC,CASRGTVSYNEQFF
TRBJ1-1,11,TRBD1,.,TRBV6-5,TGTGCCAGCAACACACAGGGGAGTTCTTTCTTT,CASNTQGSSFF
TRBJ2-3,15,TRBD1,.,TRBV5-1,TGCGCCAGCAGCTTGGTAGGGCAGGGGGCAGATACGCAGTATTTT,CASSLVGQGADTQYF
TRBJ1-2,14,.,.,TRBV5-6,TGTGCCAGCAGCCCGGGGGTTTCAGGCCGGGGCTACACCTTC,CASSPGVSGRGYTF
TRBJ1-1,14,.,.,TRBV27,TGTGCCAGCAGCCCCTTGGGGGGGAGCACTGAAGCTTTCTTT,CASSPLGGSTEAFF
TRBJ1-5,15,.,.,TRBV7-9,TGTGCCAGCAGCTTAGACTCGGCGGACTATCACCCCCAGCATTTT,CASSLDSADYHPQHF
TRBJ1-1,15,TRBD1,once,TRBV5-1,TGCGCCAGCAGCACGGGGACAGGGGGCTTTACTGAAGCTTTCTTT,CASSTGTGGFTEAFF
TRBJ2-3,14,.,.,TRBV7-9,TGTGCCAGCAGCTGGCCGGGGTTCACAGATACGCAGTATTTT,CASSWPGFTDTQYF